The 5 T cell receptor beta chains presented below share a single source sample, sequenced in a study of spatial heterogeneity in lung cancer. Sample time point: sample taken at primary tumor resection. Material for sequencing was whole RNA from tumor, nontumor lung or frozen PBMC, left unsorted. TCRdb re-analysed the 5' RACE reads in MiXCR, keeping a single row per CDR3 protein. The sample gives about 12,000 distinct CDR3 sequences, about 13% of which show up once; 2.4% is in the top ten. This specimen consisted of PBMCs, obtained at surgery. These receptors were obtained from a female donor with early-stage non-small cell lung cancer.

By sample fraction, this clonotype is medium-sized (0.01 to 0.1%). The chain links TRBV3-1 to TRBJ2-2; D possibly matches TRBD1 or TRBD2 (5 bases each). V was pared by 0 bases and J by 3 bases, with 8 bases between. The CDR3 contains 15 residues. CDR1 LGHDT and CDR2 YNNKEL come from the germline V gene (reference sequence). The CDR3 reads CASSQDPGHTGELFF. CDR3 coding DNA: TGTGCCAGCAGCCAAGATCCGGGACACACCGGGGAGCTGTTTTTT.

This clonotype was seen many times. The genes are TRBV14 and TRBJ2-5; D gene ambiguous. The germline V gene encodes CDR1 SGHDN and CDR2 FVKESK. The CDR3 is 13 amino acids. Trimming took off 1 base at V and 6 bases at J, with 9 bases between the two ends. CDR3 in amino acids: CASSQGVIQTQYF. CDR3 DNA: TGTGCCAGCAGCCAAGGGGTAATACAGACCCAGTACTTC. The variable domain in full, completed from reference TRBV14 and TRBJ2-5, reads EAGVTQFPSHSVIEKGQTVTLRCDPISGHDNLYWYRRVMGKEIKFLLHFVKESKQDESGMPNNRFLAERTGGTYSTLKVQPAELEDSGVYFCASSQGVIQTQYFGPGTRLLVL.

The rearrangement joins TRBV7-9 to TRBJ2-7; 7 positions match TRBD2. Trimming at V came to 5 bases and at J to 6 bases, leaving 7 bases not matched to a gene. The CDR3 has 13 residues. CDR1 is SEHNR and CDR2 is FQNEAQ in the germline V gene (reference sequence). CDR3 residues: CASSLRREGEQYF. CDR3 bases: TGTGCCAGCAGCCTAAGGAGGGAGGGCGAGCAGTACTTC.

This clonotype has more than one count but fewer than ten. V is TRBV5-4 and J is TRBJ2-1; 8 nucleotides line up with TRBD2. CDR3 size: 15 residues. Germline CDR1 SGHNT, CDR2 YYREEE (reference sequence). After removal of 4 bases from V and 3 bases from J, the junction contained 6 bases not matched to a gene. The CDR3 region is CASSPTSALYNEQFF. In nucleotides, the CDR3 is TGTGCCAGCAGCCCGACTAGCGCCCTCTACAATGAGCAGTTCTTC.

This clonotype was recorded at least ten times. The chain links TRBV29-1 to TRBJ2-2; a weak D match, TRBD2 (5 bases). Germline V gene lookup returns CDR1 SQVTM and CDR2 ANQGSEA. V dropped 6 bases and J dropped 5 bases, with 10 bases sitting between them. CDR3 size: 12 residues. The CDR3 sequence: CSVVPGTGELFF. The CDR3, as DNA: TGCAGCGTCGTACCGGGGACCGGGGAGCTGTTTTTT.